This TCR beta chain came from a study of cytomegalovirus exposure and HLA in healthy donors. The study, taken as a whole, reports: Per a prior analysis, the majority of TCR beta V segments were productive roughly 90% or roughly 30% of the time. Some public TCRs appeared in many individuals, while most sequences were rare. Cytomegalovirus status was reportedly diagnosed by the classifier with high specificity and sensitivity.

A single count supports this clone. Its antigen is unknown. 13 Jbeta primers and 60 Vbeta primers were used for the PCR. Assay: immunoSEQ multiplex PCR; the TCRdb copy retains only in-frame clones and omits some. Found here are 180,000 or so clones, 60% to 80% of them singletons; the top ten hold roughly 5.8%. The length of the CDR3 is 15 residues. Germline V gives CDR1 GTSNPN, CDR2 SVGIG (reference sequence). V lost 0 bases and J 1 base, leaving 9 bases between the germline ends. Sequencing was carried out using PBMCs. The receptor was isolated from a man in his forties in good health and CMV-seropositive. This chain connects TRBV30 to TRBJ2-2; D perhaps matches TRBD1 (5 bases). The CDR3 DNA reads as TGTGCCTGGAGTGTGGGTCAGGGGAACACCGGGGAGCTGTTTTTT. This codes for CAWSVGQGNTGELFF.